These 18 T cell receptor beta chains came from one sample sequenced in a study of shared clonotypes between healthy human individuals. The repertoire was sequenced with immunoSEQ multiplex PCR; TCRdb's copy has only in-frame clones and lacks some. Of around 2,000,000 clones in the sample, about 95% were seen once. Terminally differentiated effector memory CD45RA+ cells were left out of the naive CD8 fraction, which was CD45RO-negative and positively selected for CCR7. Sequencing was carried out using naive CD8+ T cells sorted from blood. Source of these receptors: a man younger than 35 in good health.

The CDR3 region has the DNA TGTGCCAGCAGCCCGGACAGTTGGGGAGCTTTCTTT. The encoded protein is CASSPDSWGAFF. J is TRBJ1-1 and V is TRBV7-9; D perhaps matches TRBD1 (6 bases). Between the trimmed V and J ends, which lost 5 bases and 10 bases, there was a span of 14 bases. Germline loops: CDR1 SEHNR, CDR2 FQNEAQ (reference sequence). This CDR3 is 12 amino acids long. Combining the CDR3 with reference TRBV7-9 and TRBJ1-1 gives the whole variable domain DTGVSQNPRHKITKRGQNVTFRCDPISEHNRLYWYRQTLGQGPEFLTYFQNEAQLEKSRLLSDRFSAERPKGSFSTLEIQRTEQGDSAMYLCASSPDSWGAFFGQGTRLTVV.

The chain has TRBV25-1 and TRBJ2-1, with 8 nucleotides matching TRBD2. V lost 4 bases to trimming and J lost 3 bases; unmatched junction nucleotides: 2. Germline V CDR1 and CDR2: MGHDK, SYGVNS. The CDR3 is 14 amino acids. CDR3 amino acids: CASSVAGGYNEQFF. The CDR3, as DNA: TGTGCCAGCAGTGTTGCGGGGGGCTACAATGAGCAGTTCTTC.

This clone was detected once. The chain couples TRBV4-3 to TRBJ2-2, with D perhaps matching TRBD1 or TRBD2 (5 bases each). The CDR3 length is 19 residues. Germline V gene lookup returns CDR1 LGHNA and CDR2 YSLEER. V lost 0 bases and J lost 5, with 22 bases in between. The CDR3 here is CASSQDLPGAEGFTGELFF. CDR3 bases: TGCGCCAGCAGCCAAGATCTTCCCGGGGCCGAGGGCTTTACCGGGGAGCTGTTTTTT.

This CDR3 is CASSVGGSSYEQYF. CDR3 bases: TGCGCCAGCAGCGTCGGGGGAAGCTCCTACGAGCAGTACTTC. This chain uses TRBV5-1 with TRBJ2-7; D possibly corresponds to TRBD2 (6 bases). The CDR3 contains 14 residues. Germline assignment: CDR1 SGHRS and CDR2 YFSETQ. Trimming shortened V by 4 bases and J by 0 bases, and 11 bases separated the two germline ends.

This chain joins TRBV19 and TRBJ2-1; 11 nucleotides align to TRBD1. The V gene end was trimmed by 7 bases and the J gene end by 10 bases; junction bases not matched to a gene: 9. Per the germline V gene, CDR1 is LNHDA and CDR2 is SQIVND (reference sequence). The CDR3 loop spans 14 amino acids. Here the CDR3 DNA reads TGTGCCAGTACCGGGACAGGGGGTCAGCCGGAGCAGTTCTTC. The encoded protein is CASTGTGGQPEQFF.

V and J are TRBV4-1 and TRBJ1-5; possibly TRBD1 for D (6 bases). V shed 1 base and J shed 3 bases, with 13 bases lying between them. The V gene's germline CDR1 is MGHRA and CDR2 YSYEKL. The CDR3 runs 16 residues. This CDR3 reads CASSQATGLVNQPQHF. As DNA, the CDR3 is TGCGCCAGCAGCCAAGCTACAGGGTTGGTCAATCAGCCCCAGCATTTT.

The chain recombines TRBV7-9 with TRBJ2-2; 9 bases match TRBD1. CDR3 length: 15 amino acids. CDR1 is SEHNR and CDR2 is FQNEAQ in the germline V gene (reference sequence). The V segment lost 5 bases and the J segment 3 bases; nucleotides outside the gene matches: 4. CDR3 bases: TGTGCCAGCAGCCAGGGACAGGGAGACACCGGGGAGCTGTTTTTT. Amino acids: CASSQGQGDTGELFF.

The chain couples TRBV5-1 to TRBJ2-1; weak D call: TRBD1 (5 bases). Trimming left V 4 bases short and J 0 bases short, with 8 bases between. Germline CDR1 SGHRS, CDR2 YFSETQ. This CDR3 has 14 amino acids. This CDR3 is CASSTDSSYNEQFF. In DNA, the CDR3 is TGCGCCAGCAGCACAGACAGCTCCTACAATGAGCAGTTCTTC.

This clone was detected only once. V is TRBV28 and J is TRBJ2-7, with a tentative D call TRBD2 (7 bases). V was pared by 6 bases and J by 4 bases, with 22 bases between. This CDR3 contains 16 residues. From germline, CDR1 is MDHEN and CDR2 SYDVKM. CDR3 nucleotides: TGTGCCAGCAGCCCTATCAGAGGGGGGGGCTTATACGAGCAGTACTTC. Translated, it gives CASSPIRGGGLYEQYF.

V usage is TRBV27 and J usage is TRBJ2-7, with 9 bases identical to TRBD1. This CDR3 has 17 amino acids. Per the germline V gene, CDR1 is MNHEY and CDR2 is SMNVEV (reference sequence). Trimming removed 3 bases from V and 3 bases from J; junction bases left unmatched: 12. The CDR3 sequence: CASSLSPTQGAFYEQYF. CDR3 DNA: TGTGCCAGCAGTTTGTCTCCCACACAGGGGGCCTTCTACGAGCAGTACTTC.

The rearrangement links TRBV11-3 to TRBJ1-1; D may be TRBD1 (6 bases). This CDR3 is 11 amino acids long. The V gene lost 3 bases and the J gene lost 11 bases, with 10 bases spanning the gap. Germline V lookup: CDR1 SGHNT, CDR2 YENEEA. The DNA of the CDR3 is TGTGCCAGCAGCTTTCGGGGGCGTGCTTTCTTT. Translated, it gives CASSFRGRAFF.

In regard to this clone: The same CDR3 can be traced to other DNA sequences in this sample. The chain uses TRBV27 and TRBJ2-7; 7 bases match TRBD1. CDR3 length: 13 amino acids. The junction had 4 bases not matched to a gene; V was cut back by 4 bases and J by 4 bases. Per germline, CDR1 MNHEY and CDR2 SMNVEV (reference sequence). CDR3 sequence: CASSYLQGYEQYF. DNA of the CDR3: TGTGCCAGCAGTTACTTACAGGGGTACGAGCAGTACTTC.

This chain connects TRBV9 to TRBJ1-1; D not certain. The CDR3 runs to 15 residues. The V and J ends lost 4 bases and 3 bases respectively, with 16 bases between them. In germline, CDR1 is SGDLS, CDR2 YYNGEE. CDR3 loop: CASSPEGDFYTEAFF. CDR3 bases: TGTGCCAGCAGCCCCGAAGGAGATTTCTACACTGAAGCTTTCTTT.

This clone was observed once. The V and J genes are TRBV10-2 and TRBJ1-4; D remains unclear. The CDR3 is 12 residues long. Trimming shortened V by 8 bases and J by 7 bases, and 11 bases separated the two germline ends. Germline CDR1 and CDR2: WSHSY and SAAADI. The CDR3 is CASGDTAEKLFF. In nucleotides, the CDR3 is TGCGCCAGCGGCGACACTGCTGAAAAACTGTTTTTT.

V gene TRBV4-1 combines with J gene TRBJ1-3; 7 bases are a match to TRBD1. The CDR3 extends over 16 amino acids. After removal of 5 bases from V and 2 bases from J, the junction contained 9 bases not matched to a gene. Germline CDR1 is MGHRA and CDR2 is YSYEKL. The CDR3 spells CASSSQTGTAGNTIYF. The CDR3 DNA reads TGCGCCAGCAGCTCACAGACAGGGACAGCTGGAAACACCATATATTTT.

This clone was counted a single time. The CDR3 DNA sequence: TGTGCCAGCAGCTCAGACCTACCGGGGAGAGATGAGCAGTTCTTC. It codes for CASSSDLPGRDEQFF. V and J are TRBV7-8 and TRBJ2-1, with D perhaps TRBD2 (5 bases). Germline V lookup: CDR1 SGHVS, CDR2 FQNEAQ. The CDR3 runs 15 residues. V was cut by 4 bases and J by 8 bases, with 18 bases left in between. Together with reference TRBV7-8 and TRBJ2-1, the CDR3 gives the full variable domain: GAGVSQSPRYKVAKRGQDVALRCDPISGHVSLFWYQQALGQGPEFLTYFQNEAQLDKSGLPSDRFFAERPEGSVSTLKIQRTQQEDSAVYLCASSSDLPGRDEQFFGPGTRLTVL.

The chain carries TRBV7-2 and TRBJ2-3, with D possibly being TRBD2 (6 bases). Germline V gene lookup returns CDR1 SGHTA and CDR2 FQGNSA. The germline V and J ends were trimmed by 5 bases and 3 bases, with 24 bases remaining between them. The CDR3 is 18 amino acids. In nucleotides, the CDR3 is TGTGCCAGCAGCCCGCAGCAAGGGGCGGGATCAGAGACAGATACGCAGTATTTT. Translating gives CASSPQQGAGSETDTQYF.

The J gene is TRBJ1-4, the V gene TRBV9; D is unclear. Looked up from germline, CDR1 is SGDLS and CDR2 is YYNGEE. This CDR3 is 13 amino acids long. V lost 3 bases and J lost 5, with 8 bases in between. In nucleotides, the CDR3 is TGTGCCAGCAGCGCTGGAGTAAATGAAAAACTGTTTTTT. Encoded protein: CASSAGVNEKLFF.